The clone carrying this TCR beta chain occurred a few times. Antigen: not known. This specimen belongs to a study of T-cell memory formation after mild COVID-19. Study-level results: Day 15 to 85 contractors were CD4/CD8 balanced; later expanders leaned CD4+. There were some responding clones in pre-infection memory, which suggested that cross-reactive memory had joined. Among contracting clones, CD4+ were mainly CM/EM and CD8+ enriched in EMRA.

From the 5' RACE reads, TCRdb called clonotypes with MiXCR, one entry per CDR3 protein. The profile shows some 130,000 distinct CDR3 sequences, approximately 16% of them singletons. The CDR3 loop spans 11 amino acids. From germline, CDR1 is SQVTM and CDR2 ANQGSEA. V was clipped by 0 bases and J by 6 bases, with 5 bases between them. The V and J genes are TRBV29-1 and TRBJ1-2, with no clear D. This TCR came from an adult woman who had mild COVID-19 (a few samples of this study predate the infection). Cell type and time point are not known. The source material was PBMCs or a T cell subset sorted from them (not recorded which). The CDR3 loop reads CSVEDLHGYTF. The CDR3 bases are TGCAGCGTTGAAGATCTACATGGCTACACCTTC. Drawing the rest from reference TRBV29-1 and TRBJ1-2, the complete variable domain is SAVISQKPSRDICQRGTSLTIQCQVDSQVTMMFWYRQQPGQSLTLIATANQGSEATYESGFVIDKFPISRPNLTFSTLTVSNMSPEDSSIYLCSVEDLHGYTFGSGTRLTVV.